The text below deals with one T cell receptor beta chain. Of the isolated RNA, all was reverse transcribed, and so the sequenced material was expressed TCRB transcripts. Sequenced by immunoSEQ multiplex PCR; TCRdb stores in-frame clones only, minus some. The sample carries 130,000 to 150,000 clones, about 7% recorded once. The data derive from a study of beta chain features in type 1 diabetes. Germline CDR1 MDHEN, CDR2 SYDVKM. This CDR3 contains 15 residues. Unmatched junction bases numbered 3, after V lost 4 bases and J lost 1 base. This TCR derives from a woman younger than 45 in good health. This sequence joins TRBV28 and TRBJ2-5; 10 positions agree with TRBD2. The source material was central memory CD4+ T cells from blood. CDR3 coding DNA: TGTGCCAGCAGTTCAGCGGGAGGGCCCCAAGAGACCCAGTACTTC. It yields the protein CASSSAGGPQETQYF. Combining the CDR3 with reference TRBV28 and TRBJ2-5 gives the whole variable domain DVKVTQSSRYLVKRTGEKVFLECVQDMDHENMFWYRQDPGLGLRLIYFSYDVKMKEKGDIPEGYSVSREKKERFSLILESASTNQTSMYLCASSSAGGPQETQYFGPGTRLLVL.